Below are 13 T cell receptor beta chains sequenced from a single sample in a study of cytomegalovirus exposure and HLA in healthy donors (dated by TCRdb to about 2017). The library was built by means of the immunoSEQ multiplex PCR assay. A mixture of 60 forward primers for TCR Vbeta segments and 13 reverse primers for TCR Jbeta segments was used in the multiplex PCR. In its TCRdb copy, this immuneACCESS table keeps in-frame sequences only and misses some clones. Where compared with another copy, unresolved V genes explain less than half of these, and the others have no known cause. The sample contains under 200,000 clones, over 70% of them found a single time. The top ten hold around 5.7% of the sample. Sample: PBMCs. Receptor source: a man aged 40-49 years in good health and CMV-seronegative.

The chain employs TRBV9 and TRBJ1-1; D remains unclear. V lost 0 bases to trimming and J lost 0 bases, with 3 bases between them. Per germline, CDR1 SGDLS and CDR2 YYNGEE. The length of the CDR3 is 13 residues. The DNA of the CDR3 is TGTGCCAGCAGCGTAGTAATGAACACTGAAGCTTTCTTT. Its protein is CASSVVMNTEAFF.

Concerning this clone: The sample contains more than one DNA sequence encoding this CDR3. The rearrangement uses TRBV4-1 and TRBJ1-2; 12 bases are a match to TRBD1. The germline CDR1 and CDR2 sequences are MGHRA and YSYEKL. J gave up 2 bases and V 3 bases, and 10 bases lay outside the gene matches. The CDR3 runs 18 residues. The DNA of the CDR3 is TGCGCCAGCAGCCACGTTCTCCGGGACAGGGGGCGAAACTATGGCTACACCTTC. Protein sequence: CASSHVLRDRGRNYGYTF.

The rearrangement joins TRBV4-3 to TRBJ2-1; TRBD2 aligns across 13 bases. Germline V gene data show CDR1 as LGHNA and CDR2 as YSLEER. This CDR3 is built from 16 residues. V shed 1 base, J shed 8 bases, and the junction held 5 bases outside the gene matches. The CDR3, as DNA: TGCGCCAGCAGCCAAGGGACTAGCGGGGGAGATTATGAGCAGTTCTTC. This encodes CASSQGTSGGDYEQFF.

V usage is TRBV7-2 and J usage is TRBJ2-7, with TRBD1 as a possible D gene (6 bases). V was shortened by 1 base and J by 2 bases, with 9 bases between the two germline ends. Germline assignment: CDR1 SGHTA and CDR2 FQGNSA. The CDR3 is made up of 14 amino acids. In DNA, the CDR3 is TGTGCCAGCAGCTTAGGCAGGGGCCCCTACGAGCAGTACTTC. This sequence encodes CASSLGRGPYEQYF.

The rearrangement links TRBV7-9 to TRBJ2-7; a possible D gene is TRBD1 (5 bases). V lost 2 bases and J lost 2, with 13 bases in between. Germline CDR1 and CDR2: SEHNR and FQNEAQ (reference sequence). The CDR3 consists of 15 residues. Here the CDR3 reads CASSLLGQGAYEQYF. The CDR3 nucleotides read TGTGCCAGCAGCTTACTCGGGCAGGGTGCCTACGAGCAGTACTTC.

V is TRBV4-1 and J is TRBJ1-5, with D tentatively TRBD1 (6 bases). The V end lost 5 bases, the J end lost 7 bases, and 15 bases lay between the germline ends. The CDR3 is made up of 14 amino acids. Germline CDR1 and CDR2: MGHRA and YSYEKL. The CDR3 is CASSSRDQGQPQHF. CDR3 in DNA: TGCGCCAGCAGCTCCCGGGACCAGGGGCAGCCCCAGCATTTT.

The CDR3 sequence is CASSYSLEPEAFF. Written as DNA, the CDR3 is TGTGCCAGCAGTTACTCGTTAGAGCCTGAAGCTTTCTTT. The chain joins TRBV6-6 to TRBJ1-1, with D unclear. Trimming took 0 bases from V and 6 from J, leaving 8 bases between them. Germline CDR1 MNHNY, CDR2 SVGAGI (reference sequence). The CDR3 has 13 amino acids.

The chain has TRBV6-6 and TRBJ1-2; possible D gene TRBD1, 5 bases. Germline CDR1 MNHNY, CDR2 SVGAGI (reference sequence). V lost 2 bases, J lost 2 bases, and 9 bases lay in between. The CDR3 spans 14 residues. CDR3 loop: CASSYQTANYGYTF. CDR3 nucleotides: TGTGCCAGCAGTTACCAGACAGCCAACTATGGCTACACCTTC.

The V call is TRBV6-5, the J call TRBJ2-1, with 11 bases that match TRBD2. CDR3 length equals 15 residues. CDR1 and CDR2 (germline): MNHEY, SVGAGI. After removal of 6 bases from V and 5 bases from J, the junction contained 6 bases not matched to a gene. The CDR3: CASSPTSGGHNEQFF. The CDR3, as DNA: TGTGCCAGCAGCCCAACTAGCGGGGGACACAATGAGCAGTTCTTC.

This clone occurred a few times. This chain links TRBV7-2 with TRBJ1-1; 8 bases are a match to TRBD1. The CDR3 contains 12 residues. Looked up from germline, CDR1 is SGHTA and CDR2 is FQGNSA. Unmatched junction bases numbered 3, after V lost 4 bases and J lost 8 bases. CDR3 DNA sequence: TGTGCCAGCAGCTCCAGGACAGGGGAAGCTTTCTTT. This sequence encodes CASSSRTGEAFF.

The chain is built from TRBV10-3 and TRBJ1-1, with D maybe TRBD1 (5 bases). V lost 7 bases, J lost 1 base, and 7 bases lay in between. Per germline, CDR1 ENHRY and CDR2 SYGVKD. The CDR3 is made up of 12 amino acids. DNA of the CDR3: TGTGCCATCAAAACAGGGAACACTGAAGCTTTCTTT. This encodes CAIKTGNTEAFF.

The chain combines TRBV4-1 with TRBJ2-2; 7 bases line up with TRBD1. CDR3 length: 17 amino acids. Germline V gene lookup returns CDR1 MGHRA and CDR2 YSYEKL. V lost 4 bases and J lost 6; bases outside the gene matches: 14. CDR3 residues: CASSRSEGARVAGELFF. The CDR3 DNA is TGCGCCAGCAGCCGGAGTGAGGGGGCGAGGGTGGCCGGGGAGCTGTTTTTT.

CDR3 loop: CASSLGVDGYTF. CDR3 in DNA: TGTGCCAGCAGCTTGGGAGTCGATGGCTACACCTTC. The J gene is TRBJ1-2, the V gene TRBV5-4; no clear D gene. The germline V gene has CDR1 SGHNT and CDR2 YYREEE (reference sequence). Trimming stripped 0 bases from V and 6 bases from J, with 6 bases between. This CDR3 contains 12 residues.